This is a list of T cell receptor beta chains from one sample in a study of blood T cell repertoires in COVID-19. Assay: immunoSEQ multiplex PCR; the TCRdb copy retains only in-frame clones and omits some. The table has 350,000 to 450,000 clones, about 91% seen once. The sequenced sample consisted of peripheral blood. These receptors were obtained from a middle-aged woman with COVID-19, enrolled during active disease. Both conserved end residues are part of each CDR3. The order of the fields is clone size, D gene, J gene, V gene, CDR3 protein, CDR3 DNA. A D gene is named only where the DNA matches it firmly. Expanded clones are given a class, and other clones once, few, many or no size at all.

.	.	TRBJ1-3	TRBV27	CASSRQDGNTIYF	TGTGCCAGCTCCCGACAGGATGGAAACACCATATATTTT
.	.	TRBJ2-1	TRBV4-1	CASSHFDGSGSYNEQFF	TGCGCCAGCAGCCATTTTGACGGGAGCGGGTCATACAATGAGCAGTTCTTC
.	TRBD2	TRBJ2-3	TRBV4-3	CASSHSLSSGGYTDTQYF	TGCGCCAGCAGCCATTCCCTCTCTAGCGGCGGATACACAGATACGCAGTATTTT
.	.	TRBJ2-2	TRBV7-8	CASSLPGELFF	TGTGCCAGCAGCCTCCCAGGGGAGCTGTTTTTT
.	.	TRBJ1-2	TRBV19	CASSINSLYGYTF	TGTGCCAGTAGTATAAACAGCTTATATGGCTACACCTTC
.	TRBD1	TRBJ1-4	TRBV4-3	CASSRRGQGNEKLFF	TGCGCCAGCAGCCGTAGGGGACAGGGTAATGAAAAACTGTTTTTT
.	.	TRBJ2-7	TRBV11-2	CASSFVVGQYF	TGTGCCAGCAGCTTTGTAGTTGGGCAGTACTTC
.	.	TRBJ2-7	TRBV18	CASSPRVAPQGYEQYF	TGTGCCAGCTCACCACGAGTAGCGCCTCAAGGGTACGAGCAGTACTTC
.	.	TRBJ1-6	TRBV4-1	CASSHPNPTGSSYNSPLHF	TGCGCCAGCAGCCATCCTAACCCTACAGGGAGCTCCTATAATTCACCCCTCCACTTT
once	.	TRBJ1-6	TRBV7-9	CASSLGEGSPLHF	TGTGCCAGCAGCCTCGGAGAGGGTTCACCCCTCCACTTT
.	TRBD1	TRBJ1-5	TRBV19	CASSPRRQGRNQPQHF	TGTGCCAGTAGCCCCCGAAGACAGGGAAGAAATCAGCCCCAGCATTTT
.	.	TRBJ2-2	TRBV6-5	CASSFQTQGIGGELFF	TGTGCCAGCAGTTTCCAGACCCAGGGGATCGGCGGGGAGCTGTTTTTT
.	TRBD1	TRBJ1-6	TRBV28	CASSFWGQWEYNSPLHF	TGTGCCAGCAGTTTCTGGGGACAGTGGGAATATAATTCACCCCTCCACTTT
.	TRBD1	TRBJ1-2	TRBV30	CAWSFRTGGRGYTF	TGTGCCTGGAGCTTTCGGACAGGGGGGCGCGGCTACACCTTC
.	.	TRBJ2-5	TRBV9	CASSSWGGARETQYF	TGTGCCAGCAGCTCTTGGGGGGGGGCCCGAGAGACCCAGTACTTC